These 14 T cell receptor beta chains were sequenced from one sample in a study of blood T cells in healthy people across ages. For the second PCR, which ran for 7 to 11 cycles, a sample-barcoded 5' primer and a J-beta primer mix were used. MiXCR was run by TCRdb on the 5' RACE reads, yielding one entry per CDR3 protein. The repertoire holds fewer than 750,000 distinct CDR3 sequences, under 55% seen once, with 20% to 25% in the top ten. The sample was blood. These receptors all stem from an elderly man in good health.

This clonotype has only a few counts. The chain has TRBV20-1 and TRBJ2-7; 9 bases align to TRBD2. This CDR3 has 15 residues. The V and J ends lost 3 bases and 2 bases, in that order; junction bases with no gene match: 8. In germline, CDR1 is DFQATT, CDR2 SNEGSKA (reference sequence). CDR3 residues: CSARRGASGTYEQYF. Written as DNA, the CDR3 is TGCAGTGCTAGGAGAGGGGCTAGCGGGACCTACGAGCAGTACTTC.

This rearrangement joins TRBV5-1 to TRBJ2-7; D assignment may be TRBD1 or TRBD2 (5 bases each). The CDR3 runs 15 residues. Trimming pared 2 bases from V and 7 bases from J, leaving 19 bases between. Germline V gene data show CDR1 as SGHRS and CDR2 as YFSETQ. Here the CDR3 DNA reads TGCGCCAGCAGCTTAAATTTTGGGACCTCGGGGGAGCAGTACTTC. The encoded protein is CASSLNFGTSGEQYF. Full variable domain (missing parts from reference TRBV5-1 and TRBJ2-7): KAGVTQTPRYLIKTRGQQVTLSCSPISGHRSVSWYQQTPGQGLQFLFEYFSETQRNKGNFPGRFSGRQFSNSRSEMNVSTLELGDSALYLCASSLNFGTSGEQYFGPGTRLTVT.

This rearrangement joins TRBV20-1 to TRBJ1-3, with TRBD1 matching over 10 bases. From germline, CDR1 is DFQATT and CDR2 SNEGSKA (reference sequence). The ends lost 1 base at V and 4 bases at J; junction bases unmatched: 7. The CDR3 spans 16 residues. In DNA, the CDR3 is TGCAGTGCTAGAGGCCCCCGGGACAGGGGAGGAAACACCATATATTTT. As protein: CSARGPRDRGGNTIYF.

This clonotype was seen a handful of times. The chain has TRBV20-1 and TRBJ2-3; D is tentatively TRBD1 or TRBD2 (5 bases each). CDR1 and CDR2 from the germline V gene are DFQATT and SNEGSKA (reference sequence). Between the trimmed V and J ends, which lost 6 bases and 3 bases, there was a span of 13 bases. The length of the CDR3 is 13 residues. CDR3 coding DNA: TGCAGTGCCCCGGGGCATGAGACAGATACGCAGTATTTT. This sequence encodes CSAPGHETDTQYF.

This chain uses TRBV18 with TRBJ2-1, with 7 bases matching TRBD2. Germline V gene lookup returns CDR1 KGHSH and CDR2 LQKENI. The J segment lost 8 bases and the V segment lost 2 bases, leaving 6 bases of the junction unmatched. The CDR3 contains 14 residues. CDR3 sequence reads: CASSPGAGVDEQFF. Here the CDR3 DNA reads TGTGCCAGCTCACCAGGTGCGGGAGTAGATGAGCAGTTCTTC.

The chain uses TRBV5-1 and TRBJ1-6; D ambiguous. V was clipped by 4 bases and J by 8 bases, with 13 bases between them. The CDR3 sequence is 14 residues long. CDR1 and CDR2 from the germline V gene are SGHRS and YFSETQ. The CDR3 reads CASSVRTQDSPLHF. CDR3 nucleotide sequence: TGCGCCAGCAGCGTAAGGACGCAAGATTCACCCCTCCACTTT.

The J gene is TRBJ2-7, the V gene TRBV28; tentatively, D is TRBD1 (7 bases). The CDR3 spans 14 residues. CDR1 is MDHEN and CDR2 is SYDVKM in the germline V gene. CDR3 region: CAIHPGGTPNEQYF. In DNA form, the CDR3 reads TGTGCGATCCACCCAGGGGGGACCCCTAACGAGCAGTACTTC.

The V call is TRBV25-1, the J call TRBJ2-1, with TRBD2 matching 13 bases. Per germline, CDR1 MGHDK and CDR2 SYGVNS. CDR3 length: 15 amino acids. Trimming took 2 bases from V and 8 from J; bases not matched to a gene: 3. The CDR3, as DNA: TGTGCCAGCAGTGAAGTAGGACTAGCGGGGGATGAGCAGTTCTTC. It specifies CASSEVGLAGDEQFF.

This rearrangement joins TRBV4-3 to TRBJ2-1; TRBD1 agrees at 8 bases. The J call may be in error: the DNA end matches TRBJ2-7 better. Germline lookup yields CDR1 LGHNA and CDR2 YSLEER. This CDR3 is built from 22 residues. The DNA for the CDR3 is TGCGCCAGCAGCCAAGATGACGCCGGGTTAGACAGGGGCGTGAGCTCCTACAATGAGCAGTACTTC. Protein: CASSQDDAGLDRGVSSYNEQYF.

The chain recombines TRBV20-1 with TRBJ2-7; D gene uncertain. From germline, CDR1 is DFQATT and CDR2 SNEGSKA (reference sequence). V was pared by 6 bases and J by 7 bases, with 19 bases between. CDR3 length: 13 amino acids. The CDR3 sequence is CSAAPPSYNEQYF. The CDR3 nucleotides read TGCAGTGCGGCCCCCCCCTCCTACAATGAGCAGTACTTC.

This clonotype was counted a few times. The V call is TRBV27, the J call TRBJ1-2; D not certain. The ends were cut back, 0 bases at V and 4 bases at J, with 9 bases in the middle. The CDR3 spans 14 residues. The germline V gene has CDR1 MNHEY and CDR2 SMNVEV (reference sequence). This CDR3 reads CASSLSIHSYGYTF. The CDR3 DNA is TGTGCCAGCAGTTTATCAATCCATAGCTATGGCTACACCTTC.

This clonotype was counted ten times or more. This may be a read error, as it is one base from a much larger clone. The chain is built from TRBV6-6 and TRBJ2-3, with D perhaps given as TRBD1 or TRBD2 (5 bases each). V was shortened by 2 bases and J by 2 bases, with 11 bases between the two germline ends. Germline CDR1 MNHNY, CDR2 SVGAGI (reference sequence). The CDR3 runs 15 residues. The CDR3 DNA follows: TGTGCCAGCAGTTACAATGGGGGTTACACAGATACGCAGTATTTT. Encoded protein: CASSYNGGYTDTQYF.

V and J are TRBV9 and TRBJ2-4; D possibly matches TRBD1 or TRBD2 (6 bases each). Near its end, the DNA agrees better with TRBJ2-5, so the J call may be wrong. From germline, CDR1 is SGDLS and CDR2 YYNGEE. This CDR3 is built from 19 residues. CDR3 sequence reads: CASSGLSFRAPGEEETQYF. CDR3 DNA: TGTGCCAGCAGCGGACTTTCTTTCAGGGCCCCAGGGGAGGAAGAGACCCAGTACTTC.

This clonotype was detected a few times. The chain has TRBV28 and TRBJ2-7; 9 nucleotides agree with TRBD2. The V gene end was trimmed by 5 bases and the J gene end by 4 bases; junction bases not matched to a gene: 12. CDR3 length: 16 amino acids. Looked up from germline, CDR1 is MDHEN and CDR2 is SYDVKM. The CDR3 spells CASSTPGSGSSYEQYF. DNA of the CDR3: TGTGCCAGCAGTACCCCTGGTAGCGGGAGCAGTTACGAGCAGTACTTC.